This T cell receptor (beta chain) was identified during a study of beta chain features in type 1 diabetes. Study-wide points: Patients with Type 1 diabetes showed moderately but significantly shorter TCRB CDR3s in all four CD4+ subsets.

CDR3 length: 15 residues. V was clipped by 1 base and J by 2 bases; unmatched bases: 2. From germline, CDR1 is SGHTA and CDR2 FQGNSA. This clone was detected only a few times. Its antigen is undetermined. Reverse transcribing all isolated RNA meant expressed TCRB transcripts were sequenced. Assay: immunoSEQ multiplex PCR; the TCRdb copy retains only in-frame clones and omits some. The table includes 500,000 to 850,000 clones, 11% to 15% detected once. What was sequenced was naive CD4+ T cells from blood. This TCR came from a man aged 18 to 29 with type 1 diabetes. The chain joins TRBV7-2 to TRBJ2-1; 7 bases line up with TRBD1. In DNA, the CDR3 is TGTGCCAGCAGCTTAGACAGGGGAGCCTACAATGAGCAGTTCTTC. Its protein is CASSLDRGAYNEQFF.